One sample yielded the 6 T cell receptor beta chains listed below, sequenced in a study of Ad26.COV2.S vaccination and SARS-CoV-2 variants. TCRdb's copy holds only in-frame clones and misses some; the assay was immunoSEQ multiplex PCR. The sample contains approximately 300,000 clones, around four fifths of which appear only once. Treatment defined: around 19 received Ad26.COV2.S at low or high dose, single or two shots; about 5 received placebo; per-sample allocation not given. After the first vaccine or placebo injection, samples were drawn on day 63. Sequencing was performed on peripheral blood, taken in a trial of Ad26.COV2.S vaccine versus placebo. The origin of the receptors is a person aged 18-60 years who received the Ad26.COV2.S COVID-19 vaccine or a placebo.

V and J are TRBV5-6 and TRBJ1-2; maybe TRBD1 (6 bases). The V gene lost 4 bases and the J gene lost 8 bases, with 18 bases spanning the gap. This CDR3 is built from 14 residues. Looked up from germline, CDR1 is SGHDT and CDR2 is YYEEEE. CDR3 DNA sequence: TGTGCCAGCAGCCCGGGGGGCTCCCGTTTGGGCTACACCTTC. The encoded protein is CASSPGGSRLGYTF.

This clone has a count of ten or more. This chain joins TRBV2 and TRBJ2-7; unclear D gene. Per germline, CDR1 SNHLY and CDR2 FYNNEI. Trimming stripped 6 bases from V and 5 bases from J, with 14 bases between. The CDR3 length is 13 residues. The CDR3 reads CASRLRTPNEQYF. CDR3 DNA sequence: TGTGCCAGCAGGTTGAGGACCCCTAACGAGCAGTACTTC. The full variable domain, its missing parts supplied by reference TRBV2 and TRBJ2-7, is EPEVTQTPSHQVTQMGQEVILRCVPISNHLYFYWYRQILGQKVEFLVSFYNNEISEKSEIFDDQFSVERPDGSNFTLKIRSTKLEDSAMYFCASRLRTPNEQYFGPGTRLTVT.

The V call is TRBV2, the J call TRBJ1-6; no clear D gene. Between the trimmed V and J ends, which lost 2 bases and 5 bases, there was a span of 10 bases. The CDR3 spans 15 residues. CDR1 SNHLY and CDR2 FYNNEI come from the germline V gene. This chain's CDR3 is CASSEIGQNNSPLHF. The DNA of the CDR3 is TGTGCCAGCAGTGAAATTGGGCAGAATAATTCACCCCTCCACTTT. Filled out from reference TRBV2 and TRBJ1-6, the complete variable domain reads EPEVTQTPSHQVTQMGQEVILRCVPISNHLYFYWYRQILGQKVEFLVSFYNNEISEKSEIFDDQFSVERPDGSNFTLKIRSTKLEDSAMYFCASSEIGQNNSPLHFGNGTRLTVT.

J is TRBJ1-5 and V is TRBV19; D may be TRBD1 (6 bases). Per germline, CDR1 LNHDA and CDR2 SQIVND (reference sequence). This CDR3 contains 16 residues. V lost 2 bases and J 0 bases, leaving 11 bases between the germline ends. The CDR3 sequence: CASSITGDTSNQPQHF. In DNA form, the CDR3 reads TGTGCCAGTAGTATAACGGGGGACACTAGCAATCAGCCCCAGCATTTT.

V usage is TRBV6-1 and J usage is TRBJ1-2; D is undetermined. V lost 2 bases to trimming and J lost 3 bases, with 16 bases between them. The CDR3 consists of 16 residues. The germline gives CDR1 MNHNS, CDR2 SASEGT. The CDR3 DNA is TGTGCCAGCAGTGAACCGCCTCGGGAGTCCCACTATGGCTACACCTTC. Translated, it gives CASSEPPRESHYGYTF.

The chain joins TRBV9 to TRBJ2-7, with D maybe TRBD2 (6 bases). The CDR3 length is 15 residues. Germline V CDR1 and CDR2: SGDLS, YYNGEE. The V end was cut by 3 bases, the J end by 0 bases, with 13 bases between. In nucleotides, the CDR3 is TGTGCCAGCAGCGAGGGCGGGGCAAGCTCCTACGAGCAGTACTTC. Translation: CASSEGGASSYEQYF.